A single sample is the source of the 12 T cell receptor beta chains below, sequenced in a study of T cell changes during pregnancy in multiple sclerosis. The table came from immunoSEQ multiplex PCR; TCRdb's copy has only in-frame clones and leaves some out. There are approximately 49,000 clones in the sample; around 91% occur only once, and roughly 5% lies in the top ten. The source material was peripheral blood, sampled after pregnancy. These receptors were obtained from a female donor in good health, enrolled as a control in a pregnancy study.

The chain has TRBV28 and TRBJ2-3, with 15 bases lining up with TRBD2. This CDR3 is 19 amino acids long. Looked up from germline, CDR1 is MDHEN and CDR2 is SYDVKM. The V segment lost 7 bases and the J segment 4 bases; nucleotides outside the gene matches: 15. Written as DNA, the CDR3 is TGTGCCAGCACCAACATCCCCGGGACTAGCGGGAGGCCCCCAGATACGCAGTATTTT. Translation: CASTNIPGTSGRPPDTQYF.

This clone was detected once. This chain uses TRBV5-1 with TRBJ2-5; 8 bases are shared with TRBD1. Germline V gene data show CDR1 as SGHRS and CDR2 as YFSETQ. The CDR3 has 14 residues. V was pared by 3 bases and J by 5 bases, with 6 bases of the junction left unmatched. The chain's CDR3 is CASSSSGGRETQYF. CDR3 bases: TGCGCCAGCAGCTCTTCAGGGGGCAGGGAGACCCAGTACTTC.

The chain couples TRBV5-1 to TRBJ2-1; 7 positions match TRBD1. The germline CDR1 and CDR2 sequences are SGHRS and YFSETQ. CDR3 length equals 15 residues. Trimming cost V 2 bases and J 2 bases; bases outside gene matches: 4. The CDR3 here is CASSLTGAPYNEQFF. CDR3 DNA sequence: TGCGCCAGCAGCTTAACAGGGGCCCCCTACAATGAGCAGTTCTTC.

This chain connects TRBV5-4 to TRBJ1-1, with D possibly being TRBD1 (6 bases). The CDR3 has 15 residues. Germline lookup yields CDR1 SGHNT and CDR2 YYREEE (reference sequence). Trimming took off 3 bases at V and 3 bases at J, with 15 bases between the two ends. CDR3 in amino acids: CASSSYGGLDTEAFF. The CDR3 nucleotides read TGTGCCAGCAGCTCGTACGGGGGGCTCGACACTGAAGCTTTCTTT.

The chain has TRBV5-6 and TRBJ2-7; 7 positions agree with TRBD2. This CDR3 spans 16 amino acids. Germline assignment: CDR1 SGHDT and CDR2 YYEEEE. Trimming cost V 1 base and J 7 bases; bases outside gene matches: 14. Here the CDR3 reads CASSLTRLRTRWEQYF. In DNA, the CDR3 is TGTGCCAGCAGCTTGACGAGGTTGAGGACTAGATGGGAGCAGTACTTC.

Only a few counts were recorded for this clone. The chain combines TRBV2 with TRBJ1-1, with D unresolved. The CDR3 covers 14 residues. With 5 bases removed from V and 1 base from J, the gap between germline ends came to 11 bases. Germline V gives CDR1 SNHLY, CDR2 FYNNEI. CDR3: CASSLGRRNTEAFF. Written as DNA, the CDR3 is TGTGCCAGCAGTCTCGGCAGGCGGAACACTGAAGCTTTCTTT.

This chain uses TRBV5-1 with TRBJ2-1; TRBD2 agrees at 12 bases. Looked up from germline, CDR1 is SGHRS and CDR2 is YFSETQ. The CDR3 is 21 residues long. V dropped 0 bases and J dropped 0; count of bases not matched to a gene: 13. CDR3 DNA sequence: TGCGCCAGCAGCTTGGCCGAGCGGAAAGGACTAGCGGGGACCTCCTACAATGAGCAGTTCTTC. Translating it yields CASSLAERKGLAGTSYNEQFF.

This clone was counted a single time. The V and J genes are TRBV7-3 and TRBJ2-3; 9 nucleotides match TRBD2. Unmatched junction bases numbered 7, after V lost 3 bases and J lost 6 bases. This CDR3 has 15 residues. Germline assignment: CDR1 SGHTA and CDR2 FQGTGA. CDR3: CASSFGGRGGDTQYF. DNA of the CDR3: TGTGCCAGCAGCTTCGGCGGGAGGGGAGGGGATACGCAGTATTTT.

V usage is TRBV19 and J usage is TRBJ2-4, with D tentatively TRBD1 (6 bases). The ends were cut back, 5 bases at V and 6 bases at J, with 11 bases in the middle. Germline CDR1 LNHDA, CDR2 SQIVND (reference sequence). The CDR3 is 13 amino acids. CDR3 sequence (DNA): TGTGCCAGTAGTCCCGGGACAAGAAACATTCAGTACTTC. Its translation is CASSPGTRNIQYF. The whole variable domain, remainder taken from reference TRBV19 and TRBJ2-4, is DGGITQSPKYLFRKEGQNVTLSCEQNLNHDAMYWYRQDPGQGLRLIYYSQIVNDFQKGDIAEGYSVSREKKESFPLTVTSAQKNPTAFYLCASSPGTRNIQYFGAGTRLSVL.

The CDR3 loop is CASNSGLRNTGELFF. The DNA for the CDR3 is TGTGCCAGCAATTCGGGACTCCGGAACACCGGGGAGCTGTTTTTT. The chain joins TRBV9 to TRBJ2-2, with D tentatively TRBD2 (6 bases). The germline V and J ends were trimmed by 6 bases and 1 base, with 13 bases remaining between them. CDR1 is SGDLS and CDR2 is YYNGEE in the germline V gene. The CDR3 contains 15 residues.

The chain couples TRBV19 to TRBJ1-4, with 7 bases aligning to TRBD1. Germline V gene sequence: CDR1 LNHDA, CDR2 SQIVND (reference sequence). The CDR3 has 14 amino acids. The V segment lost 5 bases and the J segment 14 bases; nucleotides outside the gene matches: 14. The CDR3 loop is CASSPQGVRKTLFF. CDR3 bases: TGTGCCAGTAGTCCCCAGGGGGTACGAAAGACGCTGTTTTTT.

This chain links TRBV4-2 with TRBJ2-6; 13 positions agree with TRBD2. From germline, CDR1 is LGHNA and CDR2 YNFKEQ. V gave up 1 base and J gave up 1 base; unmatched junction bases: 1. This CDR3 has 18 residues. Here the CDR3 DNA reads TGTGCCAGCAGCCAAGCGGGACTAGCGGGGTCTGGGGCCAACGTCCTGACTTTC. Its translation is CASSQAGLAGSGANVLTF.